This is a list of T cell receptor beta chains from one sample in a study of CD8+ T cells in alopecia areata. TCRdb's copy holds only in-frame clones and misses some; the assay was immunoSEQ multiplex PCR. This sample has some 210,000 clones, with approximately 65% found just once. The sample here was CD4+ T cells sorted from blood, taken at week 44, from a patient treated with tofacitinib. These receptors all stem from a human donor with alopecia areata. Each CDR3 is given with its conserved first and last residue. A D gene is named only where the DNA matches it firmly. Not all rows give a size; the values are once, few, many and, for expanded clones, a class.

D,V,J,size,CDR3,DNA
TRBD2,TRBV29-1,TRBJ2-5,.,CSGRRRGAEETQYF,TGCAGCGGCAGGAGGCGGGGGGCCGAGGAGACCCAGTACTTC
TRBD1,TRBV4-2,TRBJ2-4,.,CASSQEQGKNIQYF,TGTGCCAGCAGCCAAGAACAGGGGAAAAACATTCAGTACTTC
.,TRBV29-1,TRBJ1-1,.,CSVEMLNTEAFF,TGCAGCGTTGAAATGTTGAACACTGAAGCTTTCTTT
.,TRBV4-1,TRBJ1-4,.,CASSSSYREEDEKLFF,TGCGCCAGCAGCTCCTCCTACAGGGAGGAGGATGAAAAACTGTTTTTT
TRBD1,TRBV18,TRBJ2-2,.,CASSPFVGQGRTGELFF,TGTGCCAGCTCACCGTTTGTGGGACAGGGGCGAACCGGGGAGCTGTTTTTT
TRBD1,TRBV18,TRBJ2-7,.,CASSPQGQGASNEQYF,TGTGCCAGCTCACCACAGGGACAGGGGGCGTCTAACGAGCAGTACTTC
TRBD1,TRBV6-5,TRBJ1-1,once,CASSYTGQGGTEAFF,TGTGCCAGCAGTTACACGGGACAGGGAGGAACTGAAGCTTTCTTT
.,TRBV30,TRBJ1-1,once,CAWSVRGDTEAFF,TGTGCCTGGAGTGTACGGGGGGACACTGAAGCTTTCTTT
.,TRBV7-2,TRBJ2-7,.,CASSSASPSVYEQYF,TGTGCCAGCAGCTCTGCGTCCCCGAGCGTCTACGAGCAGTACTTC
TRBD2,TRBV10-1,TRBJ2-5,.,CASSEGLAKTQYF,TGCGCCAGCAGTGAGGGACTAGCAAAGACCCAGTACTTC
.,TRBV7-2,TRBJ2-5,.,CASSPGGARETQYF,TGTGCCAGCAGCCCCGGGGGAGCACGGGAGACCCAGTACTTC
.,TRBV5-1,TRBJ1-2,.,CASSLADRNGYTF,TGCGCCAGCAGCTTGGCTGACAGAAATGGCTACACCTTC
.,TRBV5-1,TRBJ2-5,.,CASSLGFTGSWETQYF,TGCGCCAGCAGCTTGGGGTTTACAGGGTCTTGGGAGACCCAGTACTTC
TRBD1,TRBV6-6,TRBJ1-1,.,CASRYRGQGFEAFF,TGTGCCAGCAGGTACAGAGGACAGGGGTTTGAAGCTTTCTTT
TRBD1,TRBV10-3,TRBJ2-3,.,CAISERQGGNTDTQYF,TGTGCCATCAGTGAGAGACAGGGTGGGAACACAGATACGCAGTATTTT
.,TRBV2,TRBJ2-1,.,CASSEPSSYNEQFF,TGTGCCAGCAGTGAACCGAGCTCCTACAATGAGCAGTTCTTC